This T cell receptor (beta chain) was observed in a study of vaccination and CD4 T cells after COVID-19. The sample's treatment: roughly 11-day PBMC culture with coronavirus spike peptide pools or control peptides (ViraFEST assay). The V gene's germline CDR1 is DFQATT and CDR2 SNEGSKA (reference sequence). The CDR3 has 15 residues. Unmatched junction bases numbered 9, after V lost 0 bases and J lost 4 bases. Oncomine TCR Beta short-read sequencing was applied to DNA from cultured CD4+ T cells. TCRdb re-derived calls from the PCR reads in MiXCR, one entry per CDR3 protein. The sample has around 17,000 distinct CDR3 sequences, 50% to 75% seen once. Study findings and constraints: 304 of 307 vaccine-specific clones from convalescent patients were spike mono-reactive.

This clonotype rates as medium-sized. Its antigen remains unidentified. The genes are TRBV20-1 and TRBJ2-7; the match to TRBD1 covers 7 bases. Sequences were obtained from CD4+ T cells from blood, cultured in vitro. The clonotype originates from a human donor who had recovered from COVID-19. In DNA, the CDR3 is TGCAGTGCTAGAGATCATCATAGGGGGCTTTACGAGCAGTACTTC. This codes for CSARDHHRGLYEQYF.